The 3 T cell receptor beta chains reported below all come from one sample, sequenced in a study of blood T cell repertoires in COVID-19. Libraries were prepared by immunoSEQ multiplex PCR; TCRdb keeps only in-frame clonotypes and omits some of them. The sample yields 150,000 to 200,000 clones, 81% seen once. Sequencing used peripheral blood. These receptors originate from a man aged 55 to 70 with active or convalescent COVID-19.

The chain employs TRBV4-1 and TRBJ1-5; 10 bases are shared with TRBD1. CDR3 length: 15 residues. J lost 5 bases, V lost 4 bases, and 5 bases had no gene match. In germline, CDR1 is MGHRA, CDR2 YSYEKL. The CDR3 region has the DNA TGCGCCAGCAGCCTAGGACAGGGGGAACATCAGCCCCAGCATTTT. It specifies CASSLGQGEHQPQHF.

The V call is TRBV28, the J call TRBJ2-7; a possible D gene is TRBD1 (5 bases). Germline CDR1 MDHEN, CDR2 SYDVKM. V lost 2 bases and J lost 6, with 8 bases in between. The CDR3 runs 12 residues. Here the CDR3 DNA reads TGTGCCAGCAGTTTAAGGGGTCGCGAGCAGTACTTC. It encodes CASSLRGREQYF.

This clone was counted between two and nine times. The V gene is TRBV27, the J gene TRBJ1-6, with D perhaps TRBD1 (6 bases). The CDR3 sequence is 15 residues long. The germline CDR1 and CDR2 sequences are MNHEY and SMNVEV (reference sequence). Trimming removed 2 bases at V and 8 bases at J, with 13 bases between. CDR3 sequence: CASSLGGGYDSPLHF. CDR3 bases: TGTGCCAGCAGTTTAGGGGGGGGCTACGATTCACCCCTCCACTTT.